This is a list of T cell receptor beta chains from one sample in a study of human T cells and chemical hapten exposure. TCRdb reanalysed the RACE reads using MiXCR and keeps one entry per CDR3 protein. The repertoire holds about 60,000 distinct CDR3 sequences, around 11% seen once, with approximately 4.2% in the top ten. The source was whole blood, collected in connection with sensitization to the hapten diphenylcyclopropenone (DPC). Every receptor here comes from a woman in her thirties or forties with alopecia areata. Some clones in this sample may be carry-over from other donors' samples. Both conserved end residues are part of each CDR3.

J gene | V gene | CDR3 protein
TRBJ2-4 | TRBV12-3/TRBV12-4 | CASSSRAKNIQYF
TRBJ2-7 | TRBV7-3 | CASSLTRVSYEQYF
TRBJ2-3 | TRBV18 | CASSPLGGLTDTQYF
TRBJ1-1 | TRBV3-2 | CASRPPSGGTEAFF
TRBJ2-3 | TRBV7-3 | CASSGQGIADTQYF
TRBJ2-1 | TRBV24-1 | CATSAPRGVYNEQFF
TRBJ2-1 | TRBV14 | CASSPLGLAGAGNEQFF
TRBJ2-7 | TRBV6-1 | CASQNLYEQYF
TRBJ1-1 | TRBV21-1 | CASSKDGPFRQVSPSNTEAFF
TRBJ1-1 | TRBV24-1 | CATSDGTGVTEAFF
TRBJ2-2 | TRBV20-1 | CSARDRGRGFTGELFF
TRBJ2-3 | TRBV10-3 | CAISESGAGAGTDTQYF
TRBJ2-7 | TRBV29-1 | CSVEGGSDVYEQYF
TRBJ2-6 | TRBV9 | CASSADRATVSGANVLTF
TRBJ2-3 | TRBV29-1 | CSVGPQRGGSTDTQYF
TRBJ2-2 | TRBV5-5 | CASGVITGNTGELFF
TRBJ1-5 | TRBV5-5 | CASRQTGNNQPQHF
TRBJ1-3 | TRBV27 | CASSRGLSGNTIYF
TRBJ1-5 | TRBV28 | CASSSGLYSNQPQHF
TRBJ1-5 | TRBV29-1 | CSVAVGSGNQPQHF
TRBJ2-3 | TRBV2 | CASLSRGLLPTDTQYF
TRBJ1-6 | TRBV5-4 | CASTKGTGLNSPLHF
TRBJ1-5 | TRBV3-1 | CASSQSVAGSNQPQHF
TRBJ2-3 | TRBV12-3/TRBV12-4 | CASSFSGGTDTQYF
TRBJ2-3 | TRBV11-2 | CASSLGRDSKDTQYF
TRBJ2-2 | TRBV7-8 | CASSPGGGRGTGELFF
TRBJ2-5 | TRBV7-8 | CASSFPAVQETQYF
TRBJ1-1 | TRBV6-2/TRBV6-3 | CASELEPGQRNTEAFF